The 23 T cell receptor beta chains presented below share a single source sample, sequenced in a study of blood T cell repertoires in COVID-19 (TCRdb year 2020). The method was the immunoSEQ multiplex PCR assay. TCRdb's version of the immuneACCESS table is confined to in-frame rearrangements and falls short of the full clone set. An unresolved V gene accounts for under half of the shortfall where checked; the remainder is of unknown origin. This sample gives roughly 150,000 clones in total; 60% to 85% of them show up just once. Approximately 7.7% of the sample belongs to the ten largest clones. The sample taken for sequencing was peripheral blood. The receptors derive from a woman aged 55-70 years with COVID-19, enrolled during active disease.

This chain connects TRBV12-2 to TRBJ2-2; the D segment call TRBD2 is taken from the table without a DNA check. TRBV12-2 is deemed a pseudogene. The CDR3 is 15 residues long. The DNA of the CDR3 is TGTGCAAGTCGCCCTCGCGGCGAGGGCTCCGGGGAGCTGTTTTTT. Its translation is CASRPRGEGSGELFF.

The chain joins TRBV5-1 to TRBJ2-3, with 9 nucleotides matching TRBD1. CDR3 length: 18 amino acids. CDR1 SGHRS and CDR2 YFSETQ come from the germline V gene. J lost 2 bases, V lost 4 bases, and 14 bases had no gene match. The CDR3 is CASSTGTGFGPHTDTQYF. In nucleotides, the CDR3 is TGCGCCAGCAGCACCGGGACAGGGTTTGGCCCCCACACAGATACGCAGTATTTT.

This clone has only a few counts. The chain is built from TRBV6-4 and TRBJ1-1; D is perhaps TRBD1 (6 bases). Trimming removed 0 bases at V and 6 bases at J, with 8 bases between. CDR1 is MRHNA and CDR2 is SNTAGT in the germline V gene. This CDR3 region has 13 residues. CDR3 in DNA: TGTGCCAGCAGTGACTCGCAGGGGTCTGAAGCTTTCTTT. Amino acid sequence: CASSDSQGSEAFF.

V and J are TRBV7-2 and TRBJ2-1, with 13 positions matching TRBD2. Germline V CDR1 and CDR2: SGHTA, FQGNSA. CDR3 size: 16 residues. V gave up 5 bases and J gave up 6 bases; unmatched junction bases: 7. DNA of the CDR3: TGTGCCAGCAGCAAATTCGGACTAGCGGGGGCCAATGAGCAGTTCTTC. Translated: CASSKFGLAGANEQFF.

For the CDR3, the DNA is TGTGCCAGCAGTTTCTACAGCACAGATACGCAGTATTTT. Translating gives CASSFYSTDTQYF. The gene calls are TRBV12-3 or TRBV12-4 and TRBJ2-3; no firm D call. CDR3 length equals 13 residues. V dropped 3 bases and J dropped 0 bases, with 4 bases sitting between them.

V is TRBV18 and J is TRBJ1-5; the D gene is possibly TRBD1 (6 bases). CDR1 is KGHSH and CDR2 is LQKENI in the germline V gene. The CDR3 has 17 amino acids. Trimming left V 4 bases short and J 4 bases short, with 20 bases between. DNA of the CDR3: TGTGCCAGCTCACAAAGGGGGGGGCCGAGAGAGAATCAGCCCCAGCATTTT. Its translation is CASSQRGGPRENQPQHF.

J is TRBJ2-2 and V is TRBV2, with TRBD1 matching 11 bases. There are 16 residues in the CDR3. From germline, CDR1 is SNHLY and CDR2 FYNNEI. CDR3 nucleotide sequence: TGTGCTCAGCAGACAGGACAGGGGGCGATCACCGGGGAGCTGTTTTTT. Amino acid sequence: CAQQTGQGAITGELFF.

The CDR3 sequence: CASTRAGDGKLFF. DNA of the CDR3: TGTGCCAGCACTCGTGCTGGCGACGGGAAACTGTTTTTT. This sequence joins TRBV7-9 and TRBJ1-4, with D unresolved. The CDR3 consists of 13 residues. CDR1 is SEHNR and CDR2 is FQNEAQ in the germline V gene (reference sequence). V shed 7 bases and J shed 11 bases, with 17 bases lying between them.

A note on this clone: Other DNA sequences of this sample code for an identical CDR3. V usage is TRBV7-3 and J usage is TRBJ2-2, with D possibly matching TRBD2 (5 bases). This CDR3 contains 14 residues. V was cut by 1 base and J by 7 bases, with 10 bases left in between. The germline gives CDR1 SGHTA, CDR2 FQGTGA. The DNA for the CDR3 is TGTGCCAGCAGCTTAAGCAGAGGAGGCGGGGAGCTGTTTTTT. This translates into CASSLSRGGGELFF.

This clone was counted a few times. The V and J genes are TRBV10-1 and TRBJ1-6; D not certain. CDR3 size: 13 residues. Trimming shortened V by 10 bases and J by 10 bases, and 17 bases separated the two germline ends. The V gene's germline CDR1 is WNHNN and CDR2 SYGVQD (reference sequence). The CDR3 DNA follows: TGCGCCAACACACATTATGGGGAGTCACCCCTCCACTTT. This gives the protein CANTHYGESPLHF.

This clone was counted between two and nine times. This chain joins TRBV28 and TRBJ2-7; 9 bases align to TRBD1. CDR3 size: 17 residues. The germline V gene has CDR1 MDHEN and CDR2 SYDVKM. Losses at the gene ends were 4 bases for V and 3 bases for J; bases not matched to a gene: 13. CDR3 coding DNA: TGTGCCAGCAGTTCCCCCGGGACAGGGAGCCTCTTCTACGAGCAGTACGTC. Residues: CASSSPGTGSLFYEQYV.

The rearrangement joins TRBV28 to TRBJ2-7; D uncertain. V was trimmed by 3 bases and J by 2 bases, leaving 8 bases between them. Germline V lookup: CDR1 MDHEN, CDR2 SYDVKM. CDR3 length: 13 residues. As DNA, the CDR3 is TGTGCCAGCAGTTTGGGTGGGCCCTACGAGCAGTACTTC. Translated: CASSLGGPYEQYF.

The chain combines TRBV4-1 with TRBJ1-2; a possible D gene is TRBD1 (5 bases). This CDR3 has 16 residues. V lost 0 bases and J lost 7, with 18 bases in between. CDR1 is MGHRA, CDR2 YSYEKL, per germline. CDR3 sequence (DNA): TGCGCCAGCAGCCAAGAGGGGGGTACGGAAGGGCTTGGCTACACCTTC. It codes for CASSQEGGTEGLGYTF.

The chain has TRBV19 and TRBJ2-7; 7 nucleotides align to TRBD2. V lost 2 bases and J lost 1; bases outside the gene matches: 5. The CDR3 extends over 15 amino acids. In germline, CDR1 is LNHDA, CDR2 SQIVND (reference sequence). CDR3 amino acids: CASSISPAGSYEQYV. In DNA, the CDR3 is TGTGCCAGTAGTATAAGCCCAGCGGGGTCCTACGAGCAGTACGTC.

V is TRBV19 and J is TRBJ2-2, with 9 positions matching TRBD2. CDR1 is LNHDA, CDR2 SQIVND, per germline (reference sequence). CDR3 size: 19 residues. The V and J ends lost 1 base and 4 bases, in that order; junction bases with no gene match: 13. The CDR3 DNA reads as TGTGCCAGTAGTATAGGAGCGGTTAGCGGGGGATCGAGCACCGGGGAGCTGTTTTTT. It codes for CASSIGAVSGGSSTGELFF.

This clone has just one count. V usage is TRBV15 and J usage is TRBJ2-7; 7 bases map to TRBD2. The germline V gene has CDR1 LNHNV and CDR2 YYDKDF (reference sequence). V shed 1 base and J 1 base; nucleotides not matched to a gene: 10. This CDR3 is 17 amino acids long. The CDR3 protein is CATSRGAGLEFSYEQYF. The CDR3 nucleotides are TGTGCCACCAGCAGAGGGGCCGGACTAGAGTTTTCCTACGAGCAGTACTTC.

This clone was counted only a few times. The V gene is TRBV5-8, the J gene TRBJ1-2; weak D call: TRBD1 (5 bases). There are 14 residues in the CDR3. Germline V gene data show CDR1 as SGHTS and CDR2 as YDEGEE. The ends were cut back, 5 bases at V and 1 base at J, with 12 bases in the middle. CDR3 bases: TGTGCCAGCAGACCCCGGGGGGTTAACTATGGCTACACCTTC. This codes for CASRPRGVNYGYTF.

The chain has TRBV5-1 and TRBJ2-3, with unresolved D. CDR1 and CDR2 (germline): SGHRS, YFSETQ. The CDR3 length is 14 residues. V lost 0 bases and J 5 bases, leaving 10 bases between the germline ends. CDR3 bases: TGCGCCAGCAGCTTGGTAGGAGCTGTAGATACGCAGTATTTT. As protein: CASSLVGAVDTQYF.

The chain couples TRBV3-1 (or the pseudogene TRBV3-2) to TRBJ2-1; 9 nucleotides align to TRBD2. The V gene's germline CDR1 is LGHDT and CDR2 YNNKEL (reference sequence). This CDR3 spans 17 amino acids. Trimming removed 4 bases from V and 4 bases from J; junction bases left unmatched: 11. CDR3 coding DNA: TGTGCCAGCAGCCCCTCGGCGGGGGGGGGACTATACAATGAGCAGTTCTTC. Residues: CASSPSAGGGLYNEQFF.

V usage is TRBV7-6 and J usage is TRBJ2-2; possible D gene TRBD2, 6 bases. Trimming stripped 2 bases from V and 0 bases from J, with 7 bases between. CDR1 and CDR2 (germline): SGHVS, FNYEAQ. The CDR3 covers 15 residues. The CDR3 DNA reads TGTGCCAGCAGCTTAACTAGCACGAACACCGGGGAGCTGTTTTTT. Its translation is CASSLTSTNTGELFF.

In DNA, the CDR3 is TGTGCCAGCAGCATAAGAGCAGGGGGAATGGCTGAAGCTTTCTTT. It yields the protein CASSIRAGGMAEAFF. The V gene is TRBV28, the J gene TRBJ1-1, with TRBD1 matching over 7 bases. Unmatched junction bases numbered 13, after V lost 6 bases and J lost 6 bases. The V gene's germline CDR1 is MDHEN and CDR2 SYDVKM. The CDR3 loop spans 15 amino acids. The variable domain in full, completed from reference TRBV28 and TRBJ1-1, reads DVKVTQSSRYLVKRTGEKVFLECVQDMDHENMFWYRQDPGLGLRLIYFSYDVKMKEKGDIPEGYSVSREKKERFSLILESASTNQTSMYLCASSIRAGGMAEAFFGQGTRLTVV.

This clone was recorded a few times. The chain is built from TRBV9 and TRBJ2-2; TRBD2 aligns across 9 bases. Germline V lookup: CDR1 SGDLS, CDR2 YYNGEE. The trim removed 0 bases at V and 7 bases at J, leaving 4 bases unmatched. This CDR3 comprises 15 residues. CDR3 DNA sequence: TGTGCCAGCAGCGTAGGAGCGGGGGGCGGCGGGGAGCTGTTTTTT. This codes for CASSVGAGGGGELFF.

The rearrangement joins TRBV29-1 to TRBJ1-4; 8 bases are shared with TRBD1. CDR1 is SQVTM and CDR2 is ANQGSEA in the germline V gene. V lost 1 base, J lost 8 bases, and 6 bases stayed unmatched. This CDR3 is built from 14 residues. The CDR3 spells CSVEVGRGPEKLFF. The CDR3, as DNA: TGCAGCGTTGAAGTCGGCAGGGGGCCGGAAAAACTGTTTTTT.